Detailed here is one TCR beta chain. This record comes from a study of blood T cell repertoires in COVID-19. The repertoire was sequenced with immunoSEQ multiplex PCR; TCRdb's copy has only in-frame clones and lacks some. The data contain some 180,000 clones, 70% to 80% of them singletons. The source material was PBMCs or T cells enriched from blood (not recorded which). The clonotype was recovered from a man in his sixties who had been exposed to COVID-19.

The DNA of the CDR3 is TGTGCCAGCAGTTACTCGACTAGCGGGGCTGACAGCTCCTACAATGAGCAGTTCTTC. Protein sequence: CASSYSTSGADSSYNEQFF. V gene TRBV6-2 or TRBV6-3 combines with J gene TRBJ2-1; 11 nucleotides align to TRBD2. Germline V gene data show CDR1 as MNHEY and CDR2 as SVGEGT. The CDR3 has 19 residues. V lost 0 bases to trimming and J lost 0 bases; unmatched junction nucleotides: 7.